The 7 T cell receptor beta chains presented below share a single source sample, sequenced in a study of a mutant IDH1 vaccine in newly diagnosed glioma. The time point is: baseline, week 1 (first vaccination visit). Treatment of the sample: pre-vaccination baseline after standard-of-care therapy. Sequenced by immunoSEQ multiplex PCR; TCRdb stores in-frame clones only, minus some. The table shows tens of thousands of clones, with roughly four fifths occurring only once. Sequencing used PBMCs, obtained from a glioma patient treated with radiotherapy, temozolomide or both. These receptor sequences come from a woman in her fifties or sixties with glioma.

The rearrangement links TRBV5-1 to TRBJ1-6; 7 bases are a match to TRBD1. This CDR3 comprises 16 residues. Germline-derived CDR1 and CDR2 are SGHRS and YFSETQ. The V and J ends lost 2 bases and 5 bases, in that order; junction bases with no gene match: 7. CDR3 residues: CASSFLGQENNSPLHF. In DNA, the CDR3 is TGCGCCAGCAGCTTCCTCGGACAGGAAAATAATTCACCCCTCCACTTT.

The chain joins TRBV5-1 to TRBJ2-5; the match to TRBD1 covers 9 bases. The trim removed 3 bases at V and 5 bases at J, leaving 8 bases unmatched. Germline-derived CDR1 and CDR2 are SGHRS and YFSETQ. The CDR3 covers 15 residues. CDR3 amino acids: CASSSGTGREETQYF. In DNA form, the CDR3 reads TGCGCCAGCAGCTCCGGGACAGGGCGGGAGGAGACCCAGTACTTC.

This clone was recorded once. This sequence joins TRBV5-4 and TRBJ1-1; D uncertain. Germline loops: CDR1 SGHNT, CDR2 YYREEE (reference sequence). CDR3 length equals 13 residues. The V end lost 0 bases, the J end lost 1 base, and 4 bases lay between the germline ends. The CDR3 region is CASSLGWNTEAFF. DNA of the CDR3: TGTGCCAGCAGCTTGGGCTGGAACACTGAAGCTTTCTTT.

The gene calls are TRBV18 and TRBJ2-7, with 10 bases lining up with TRBD2. Losses at the gene ends were 6 bases for V and 3 bases for J; bases not matched to a gene: 8. From germline, CDR1 is KGHSH and CDR2 LQKENI. The CDR3 totals 15 residues. The CDR3 bases are TGTGCCAGCTCGCTTGGGACTAGCGATATCTACGAGCAGTACTTC. Its protein product is CASSLGTSDIYEQYF. Looking up the rest from reference TRBV18 and TRBJ2-7 gives the full variable domain: NAGVMQNPRHLVRRRGQEARLRCSPMKGHSHVYWYRQLPEEGLKFMVYLQKENIIDESGMPKERFSAEFPKEGPSILRIQQVVRGDSAAYFCASSLGTSDIYEQYFGPGTRLTVT.

V and J are TRBV5-1 and TRBJ1-1; no firm D call. CDR1 SGHRS and CDR2 YFSETQ come from the germline V gene. This CDR3 is 13 amino acids long. V lost 4 bases and J 1 base, leaving 8 bases between the germline ends. CDR3 in amino acids: CASSARGNTEAFF. The CDR3 DNA is TGCGCCAGCAGCGCACGGGGGAACACTGAAGCTTTCTTT.

This chain links TRBV4-1 with TRBJ1-5; 9 bases fit TRBD1. The CDR3 has 16 residues. Germline trimming cut 3 bases from V and 7 bases from J; bases unmatched to any gene: 10. Germline loops: CDR1 MGHRA, CDR2 YSYEKL. CDR3 region: CASSQPTGGFGQPQHF. As DNA, the CDR3 is TGCGCCAGCAGCCAGCCAACAGGGGGCTTTGGGCAGCCCCAGCATTTT.

V usage is TRBV7-2 and J usage is TRBJ1-2, with D possibly being TRBD1 (5 bases). The V gene's germline CDR1 is SGHTA and CDR2 FQGNSA. This CDR3 spans 14 amino acids. Trimming removed 5 bases at V and 3 bases at J, with 13 bases between. DNA for the CDR3: TGTGCCAGCAGCCCCATGGGGCAGGACTATGGCTACACCTTC. Protein sequence: CASSPMGQDYGYTF.